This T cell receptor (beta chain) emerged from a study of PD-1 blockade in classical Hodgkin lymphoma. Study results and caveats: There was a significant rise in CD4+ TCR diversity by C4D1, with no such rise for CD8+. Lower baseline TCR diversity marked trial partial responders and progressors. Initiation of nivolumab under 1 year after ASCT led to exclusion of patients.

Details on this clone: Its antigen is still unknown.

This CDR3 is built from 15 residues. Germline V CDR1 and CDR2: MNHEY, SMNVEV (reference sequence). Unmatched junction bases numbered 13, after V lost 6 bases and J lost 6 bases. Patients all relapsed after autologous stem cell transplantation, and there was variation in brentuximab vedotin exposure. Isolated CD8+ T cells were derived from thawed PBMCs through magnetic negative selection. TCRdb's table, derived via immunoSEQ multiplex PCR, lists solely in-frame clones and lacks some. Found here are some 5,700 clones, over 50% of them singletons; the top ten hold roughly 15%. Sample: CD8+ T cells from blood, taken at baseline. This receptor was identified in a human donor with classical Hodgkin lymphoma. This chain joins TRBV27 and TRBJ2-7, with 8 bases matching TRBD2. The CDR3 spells CASSPTPGLVSEQYF. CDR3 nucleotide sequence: TGTGCCAGCAGCCCTACTCCGGGACTAGTTTCCGAGCAGTACTTC.